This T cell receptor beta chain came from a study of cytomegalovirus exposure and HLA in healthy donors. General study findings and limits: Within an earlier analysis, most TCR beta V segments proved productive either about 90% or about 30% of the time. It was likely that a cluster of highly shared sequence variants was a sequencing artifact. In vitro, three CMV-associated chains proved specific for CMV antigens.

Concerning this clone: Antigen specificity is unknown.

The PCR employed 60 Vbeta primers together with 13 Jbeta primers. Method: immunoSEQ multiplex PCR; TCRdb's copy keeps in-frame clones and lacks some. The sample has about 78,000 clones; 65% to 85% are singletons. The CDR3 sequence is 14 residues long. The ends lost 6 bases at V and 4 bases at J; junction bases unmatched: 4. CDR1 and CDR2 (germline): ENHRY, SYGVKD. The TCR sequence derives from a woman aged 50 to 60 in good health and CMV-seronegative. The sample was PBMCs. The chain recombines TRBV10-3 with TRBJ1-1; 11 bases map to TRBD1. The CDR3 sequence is CAISGQGASTEAFF. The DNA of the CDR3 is TGTGCCATCAGCGGACAGGGGGCGAGCACTGAAGCTTTCTTT.